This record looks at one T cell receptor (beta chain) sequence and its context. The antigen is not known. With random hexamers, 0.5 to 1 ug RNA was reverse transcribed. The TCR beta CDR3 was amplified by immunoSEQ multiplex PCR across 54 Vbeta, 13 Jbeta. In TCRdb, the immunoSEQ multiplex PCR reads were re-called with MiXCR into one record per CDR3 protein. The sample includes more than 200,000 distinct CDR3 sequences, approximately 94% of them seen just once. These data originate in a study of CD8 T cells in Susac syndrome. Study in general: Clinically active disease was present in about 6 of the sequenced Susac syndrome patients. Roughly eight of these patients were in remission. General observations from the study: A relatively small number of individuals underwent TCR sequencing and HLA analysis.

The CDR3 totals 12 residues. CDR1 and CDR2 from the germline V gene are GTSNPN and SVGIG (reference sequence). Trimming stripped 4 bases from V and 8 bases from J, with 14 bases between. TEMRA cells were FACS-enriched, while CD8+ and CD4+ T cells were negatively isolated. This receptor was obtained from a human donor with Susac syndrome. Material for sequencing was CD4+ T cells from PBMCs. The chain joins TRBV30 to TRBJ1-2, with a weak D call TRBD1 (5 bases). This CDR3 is CAWTIGGAGYTF. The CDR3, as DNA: TGTGCCTGGACTATAGGAGGGGCCGGCTACACCTTC.